The clone carrying this TCR beta chain was counted a single time. This CDR3 spans 16 amino acids. Germline CDR1 LGHDT, CDR2 YNNKEL (reference sequence). The trim removed 1 base at V and 7 bases at J, leaving 9 bases unmatched. Assay used: immunoSEQ multiplex PCR; TCRdb lists only in-frame clones, some missing. The data hold 350,000 to 450,000 clones, with just over 90% observed a single time. The study drew participants aged about 18 to 89 years from under 30 US areas. A PCR-confirmed or clinician-diagnosed COVID-19 case had contacted exposed participants within 2 weeks of entry. This sample was taken from a study of blood T cell repertoires in COVID-19. On the study more broadly: Sites across the United States, Italy and Spain contributed samples from acute and convalescent COVID-19. In each case, the material was cDNA or gDNA derived from T cells, B-cell-depleted T cells, or PBMCs.

The source of this sequence is a woman aged 40 to 50 who had been exposed to COVID-19. Sequenced: PBMCs or T cells enriched from blood (not recorded which). The V call is TRBV3-1 (or the pseudogene TRBV3-2), the J call TRBJ1-5, with 8 bases that match TRBD1. The chain's CDR3 is CASSQGAGGSRQPQHF. As DNA, the CDR3 is TGTGCCAGCAGCCAAGGTGCAGGGGGCTCACGACAGCCCCAGCATTTT.